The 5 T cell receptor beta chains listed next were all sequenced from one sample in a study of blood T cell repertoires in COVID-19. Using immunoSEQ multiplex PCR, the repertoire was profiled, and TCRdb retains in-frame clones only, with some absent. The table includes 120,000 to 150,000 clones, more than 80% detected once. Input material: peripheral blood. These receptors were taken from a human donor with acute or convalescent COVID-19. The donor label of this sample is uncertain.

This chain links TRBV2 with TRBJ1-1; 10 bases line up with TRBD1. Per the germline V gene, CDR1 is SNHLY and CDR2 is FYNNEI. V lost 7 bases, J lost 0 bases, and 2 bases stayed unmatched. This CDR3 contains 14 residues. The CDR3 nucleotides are TGTGCCAGCATGGGGACAGGGGTGAACACTGAAGCTTTCTTT. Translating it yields CASMGTGVNTEAFF.

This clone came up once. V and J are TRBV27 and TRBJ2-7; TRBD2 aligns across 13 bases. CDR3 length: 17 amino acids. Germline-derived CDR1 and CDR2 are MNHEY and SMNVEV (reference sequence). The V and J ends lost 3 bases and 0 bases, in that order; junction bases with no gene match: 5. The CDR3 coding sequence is TGTGCCAGCAGTTTGACTAGCGGGGGGAAGAGCTCCTACGAGCAGTACTTC. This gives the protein CASSLTSGGKSSYEQYF.

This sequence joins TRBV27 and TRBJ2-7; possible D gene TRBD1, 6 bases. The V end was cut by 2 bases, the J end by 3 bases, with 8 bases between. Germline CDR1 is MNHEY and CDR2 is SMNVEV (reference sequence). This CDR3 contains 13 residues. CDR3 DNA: TGTGCCAGCAGTTTACTAGGGGGCTACGAGCAGTACTTC. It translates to CASSLLGGYEQYF.

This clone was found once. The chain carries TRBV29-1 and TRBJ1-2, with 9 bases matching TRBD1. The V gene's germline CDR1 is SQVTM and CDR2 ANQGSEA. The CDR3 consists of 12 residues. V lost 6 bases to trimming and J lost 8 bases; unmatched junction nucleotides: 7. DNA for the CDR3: TGCAGCGTAGCAGGACAGGGGCTCGGCTACACCTTC. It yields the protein CSVAGQGLGYTF. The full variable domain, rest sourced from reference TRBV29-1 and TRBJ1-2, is SAVISQKPSRDICQRGTSLTIQCQVDSQVTMMFWYRQQPGQSLTLIATANQGSEATYESGFVIDKFPISRPNLTFSTLTVSNMSPEDSSIYLCSVAGQGLGYTFGSGTRLTVV.

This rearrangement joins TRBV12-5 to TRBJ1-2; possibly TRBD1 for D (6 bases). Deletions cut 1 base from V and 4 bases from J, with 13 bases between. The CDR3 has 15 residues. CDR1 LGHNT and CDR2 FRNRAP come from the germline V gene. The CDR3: CASGLETGRSYGYTF. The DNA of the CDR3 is TGTGCTAGTGGTTTGGAGACAGGTCGGAGCTATGGCTACACCTTC. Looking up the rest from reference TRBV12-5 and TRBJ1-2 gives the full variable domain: DARVTQTPRHKVTEMGQEVTMRCQPILGHNTVFWYRQTMMQGLELLAYFRNRAPLDDSGMPKDRFSAEMPDATLATLKIQPSEPRDSAVYFCASGLETGRSYGYTFGSGTRLTVV.